The T cell receptor (beta chain) described here comes from a study of human T cells and chemical hapten exposure. General study findings and limits: The count of PT1 expanded TCRs correlated positively with patch test score.

Regarding time point: patch test 1, 2 weeks after DPC sensitization. Treatment here: therapeutic diphenylcyclopropenone sensitization with weekly scalp DPC. As regards this clonotype: Its antigen is unidentified.

Source study methods: A typical sample had around 96,000 TCRs, with about 20,000 to 690,600 overall. TCRdb independently ran MiXCR on the RACE reads; one entry per CDR3 protein. TCRdb, not the authors, supplied the V and J calls. The repertoire holds around 340,000 distinct CDR3 sequences, with under 9% as singletons. The CDR3 is made up of 16 amino acids. Trimming left V 6 bases short and J 10 bases short, with 22 bases between. Germline loops: CDR1 MNHNY, CDR2 SVGAGI (reference sequence). The receptor was isolated from a woman under 30 with alopecia areata. Some clones in this sample may be carry-over from other donors' samples. The sequencing used whole blood, collected in connection with sensitization to the hapten diphenylcyclopropenone (DPC). The chain combines TRBV6-6 with TRBJ1-6; D uncertain. CDR3 nucleotides: TGTGCCAGCAGAACAACGAGGTCCGTCACTGGGTCACCCCTCCACTTT. Translated: CASRTTRSVTGSPLHF.